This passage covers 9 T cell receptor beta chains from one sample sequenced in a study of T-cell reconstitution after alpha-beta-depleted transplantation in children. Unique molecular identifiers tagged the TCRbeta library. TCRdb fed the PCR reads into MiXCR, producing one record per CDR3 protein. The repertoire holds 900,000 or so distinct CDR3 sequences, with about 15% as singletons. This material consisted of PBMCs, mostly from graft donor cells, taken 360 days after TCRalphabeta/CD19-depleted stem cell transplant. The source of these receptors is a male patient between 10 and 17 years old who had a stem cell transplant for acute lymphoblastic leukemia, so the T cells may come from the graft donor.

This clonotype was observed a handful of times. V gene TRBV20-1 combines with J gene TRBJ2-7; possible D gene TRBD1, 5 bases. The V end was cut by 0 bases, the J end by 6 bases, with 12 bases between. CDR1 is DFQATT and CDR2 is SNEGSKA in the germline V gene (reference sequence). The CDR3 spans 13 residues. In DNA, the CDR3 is TGCAGTGCTAGAGAATTCAAAAGGGGCGAGCAGTACTTC. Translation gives CSAREFKRGEQYF.

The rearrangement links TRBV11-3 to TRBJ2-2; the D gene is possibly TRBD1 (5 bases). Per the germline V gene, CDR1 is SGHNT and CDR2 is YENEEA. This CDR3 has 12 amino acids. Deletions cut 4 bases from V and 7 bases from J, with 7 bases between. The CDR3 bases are TGTGCCAGCAGCTCAGGGTTCGGGGAGCTGTTTTTT. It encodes CASSSGFGELFF.

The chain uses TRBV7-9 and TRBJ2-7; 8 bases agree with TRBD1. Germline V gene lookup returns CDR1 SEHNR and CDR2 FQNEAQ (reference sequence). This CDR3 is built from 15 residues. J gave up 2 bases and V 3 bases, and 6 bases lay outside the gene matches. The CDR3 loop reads CASSFAGRGPYEQYF. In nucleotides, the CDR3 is TGTGCCAGCAGCTTCGCAGGCAGGGGGCCCTACGAGCAGTACTTC. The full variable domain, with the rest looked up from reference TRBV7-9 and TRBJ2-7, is DTGVSQNPRHKITKRGQNVTFRCDPISEHNRLYWYRQTLGQGPEFLTYFQNEAQLEKSRLLSDRFSAERPKGSFSTLEIQRTEQGDSAMYLCASSFAGRGPYEQYFGPGTRLTVT.

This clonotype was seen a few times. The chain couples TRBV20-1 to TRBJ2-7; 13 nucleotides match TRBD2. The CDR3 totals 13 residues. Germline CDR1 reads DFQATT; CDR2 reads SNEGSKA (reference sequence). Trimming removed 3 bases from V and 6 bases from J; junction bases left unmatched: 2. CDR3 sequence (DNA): TGCAGTGCTAGGGGACTAGCGGGACGCGAGCAGTACTTC. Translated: CSARGLAGREQYF.

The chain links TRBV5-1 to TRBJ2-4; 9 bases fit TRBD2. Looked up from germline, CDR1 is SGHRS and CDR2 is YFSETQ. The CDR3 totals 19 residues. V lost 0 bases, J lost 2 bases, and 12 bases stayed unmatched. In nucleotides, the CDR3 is TGCGCCAGCAGCTTGGCGGGACTAGCACAAATCGGGTCCAAAAACATTCAGTACTTC. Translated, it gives CASSLAGLAQIGSKNIQYF.

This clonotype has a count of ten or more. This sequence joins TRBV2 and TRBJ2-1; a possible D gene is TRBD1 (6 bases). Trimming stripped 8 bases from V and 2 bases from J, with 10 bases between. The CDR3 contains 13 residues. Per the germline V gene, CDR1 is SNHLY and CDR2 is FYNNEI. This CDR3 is CASLRQAYNEQFF. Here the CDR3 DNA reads TGTGCCAGCTTGCGACAGGCCTACAATGAGCAGTTCTTC. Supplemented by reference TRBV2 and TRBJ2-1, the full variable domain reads EPEVTQTPSHQVTQMGQEVILRCVPISNHLYFYWYRQILGQKVEFLVSFYNNEISEKSEIFDDQFSVERPDGSNFTLKIRSTKLEDSAMYFCASLRQAYNEQFFGPGTRLTVL.

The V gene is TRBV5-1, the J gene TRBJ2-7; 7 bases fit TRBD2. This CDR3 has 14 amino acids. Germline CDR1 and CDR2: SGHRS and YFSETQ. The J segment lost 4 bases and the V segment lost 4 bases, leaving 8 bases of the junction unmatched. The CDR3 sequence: CASSRGGPAYEQYF. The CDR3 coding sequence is TGCGCCAGCAGCCGGGGAGGGCCAGCATACGAGCAGTACTTC.

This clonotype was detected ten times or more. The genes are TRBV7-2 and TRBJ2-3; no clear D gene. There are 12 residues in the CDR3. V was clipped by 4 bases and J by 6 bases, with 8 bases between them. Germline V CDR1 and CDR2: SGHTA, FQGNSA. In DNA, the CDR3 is TGTGCCAGCAGCTCGTATGGGGATACGCAGTATTTT. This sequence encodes CASSSYGDTQYF.

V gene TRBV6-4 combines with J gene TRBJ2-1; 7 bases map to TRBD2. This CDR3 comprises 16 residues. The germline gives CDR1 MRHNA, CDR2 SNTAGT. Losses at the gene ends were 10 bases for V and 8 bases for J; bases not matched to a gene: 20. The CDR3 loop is CANTSRETVDEDEQFF. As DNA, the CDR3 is TGTGCCAACACTTCGCGGGAGACCGTAGACGAGGATGAGCAGTTCTTC.